The 5 T cell receptor beta chains listed next were all sequenced from one sample in a study of T cell changes during pregnancy in multiple sclerosis. Sequencing was performed with immunoSEQ multiplex PCR; in TCRdb, only in-frame clones are kept and a portion is missing. The table has tens of thousands of clones, roughly 90% seen once. Sequences were derived from peripheral blood, sampled in the second trimester of pregnancy. These receptors were obtained from a female donor in good health, enrolled as a control in a pregnancy study.

The chain joins TRBV5-1 to TRBJ2-7, with TRBD1 matching over 8 bases. CDR1 and CDR2 from the germline V gene are SGHRS and YFSETQ. CDR3 length: 15 residues. The V and J ends lost 0 bases and 4 bases, in that order; junction bases with no gene match: 6. CDR3 DNA: TGCGCCAGCAGCTTGGCAGGGACAGGAATGTACGAGCAGTACTTC. Translation gives CASSLAGTGMYEQYF. The variable domain in full, completed from reference TRBV5-1 and TRBJ2-7, reads KAGVTQTPRYLIKTRGQQVTLSCSPISGHRSVSWYQQTPGQGLQFLFEYFSETQRNKGNFPGRFSGRQFSNSRSEMNVSTLELGDSALYLCASSLAGTGMYEQYFGPGTRLTVT.

This clone showed up just once. This chain uses TRBV4-2 with TRBJ1-6; D is uncertain. The V gene lost 6 bases and the J gene lost 4 bases, with 7 bases spanning the gap. The CDR3 is 13 residues long. Per germline, CDR1 LGHNA and CDR2 YNFKEQ. The CDR3 loop is CASSRVYNSPLHF. The CDR3 DNA is TGTGCCAGCAGTCGGGTTTATAATTCACCCCTCCACTTT.

The count of this clone is one. The genes are TRBV6-5 and TRBJ2-7; no clear D. Trimming left V 7 bases short and J 0 bases short, with 13 bases between. The length of the CDR3 is 14 residues. Per the germline V gene, CDR1 is MNHEY and CDR2 is SVGAGI. The CDR3 sequence: CASNPTLYSYEQYF. CDR3 nucleotide sequence: TGTGCCAGCAACCCGACATTGTACTCCTACGAGCAGTACTTC.

This clone was seen more than once but under ten times. The chain joins TRBV9 to TRBJ2-2, with D tentatively TRBD2 (6 bases). Trimming removed 4 bases at V and 6 bases at J, with 13 bases between. The germline V gene has CDR1 SGDLS and CDR2 YYNGEE. This CDR3 is built from 14 residues. CDR3 nucleotides: TGTGCCAGCAGCCCCCTGGAGGGGCCCGGGGAGCTGTTTTTT. Protein: CASSPLEGPGELFF.

The genes are TRBV5-4 and TRBJ2-1; 13 positions match TRBD2. From germline, CDR1 is SGHNT and CDR2 YYREEE (reference sequence). The CDR3 is made up of 17 amino acids. With 4 bases clipped from V and 0 bases from J, the junction kept 4 bases outside the gene matches. CDR3: CASSITSGGVSYNEQFF. CDR3 bases: TGTGCCAGCAGCATCACTAGCGGGGGGGTCTCCTACAATGAGCAGTTCTTC.